Shown below are 25 T cell receptor beta chains from a single sample sequenced in a study of breast tumors, draining lymph nodes, adjacent tissues. MiXCR, applied by TCRdb to the multiplex PCR reads, yields one record per CDR3 protein. This table has over 70,000 distinct CDR3 sequences, around 30% appearing once. Axillary draining lymph nodes of breast cancer patients supplied the node samples. The sample consisted of axillary lymph node tissue. The source of these receptors is a female donor with breast cancer. Some clones in this sample may be carry-over from other donors' samples.

The rearrangement uses TRBV7-3 and TRBJ2-2; TRBD2 matches 15 bases. Germline assignment: CDR1 SGHTA and CDR2 FQGTGA. Trimming took 3 bases from V and 7 from J; bases not matched to a gene: 0. This CDR3 region has 15 residues. The CDR3 is CASSLGLAGGGELFF. The CDR3 DNA reads TGTGCCAGCAGCTTGGGACTAGCGGGAGGCGGGGAGCTGTTTTTT.

Remarks on this clonotype: Being one base from a much bigger clone, this may be a read error. CDR3 residues: CSAYIRGGTEAFF. CDR3 DNA sequence: TGCAGTGCTTATATTAGGGGGGGGACTGAAGCTTTCTTT. This rearrangement joins TRBV20-1 to TRBJ1-1, with D possibly TRBD1 on 6 matching bases. Trimming took 5 bases from V and 5 from J, leaving 15 bases between them. Germline V CDR1 and CDR2: DFQATT, SNEGSKA (reference sequence). This CDR3 spans 13 amino acids.

This clonotype was seen ten or more times. The chain joins TRBV9 to TRBJ2-5; the match to TRBD2 covers 7 bases. V gave up 2 bases and J gave up 1 base; unmatched junction bases: 2. CDR3 length: 14 residues. Germline V gene lookup returns CDR1 SGDLS and CDR2 YYNGEE. CDR3 in DNA: TGTGCCAGCAGCGTGGCGGGAGTCCAAGAGACCCAGTACTTC. This gives the protein CASSVAGVQETQYF.

This clonotype was seen repeatedly, ten times or more. This sequence joins TRBV12-3 or TRBV12-4 and TRBJ1-4, with D possibly being TRBD1 (5 bases). With 4 bases removed from V and 12 bases from J, the gap between germline ends came to 12 bases. The CDR3 has 12 amino acids. The CDR3 is CASSSVRGELFF. The CDR3 nucleotides read TGTGCCAGCAGTTCTGTCAGAGGGGAACTGTTTTTT.

This clonotype was counted ten times or more. The rearrangement links TRBV24-1 to TRBJ1-2; D unclear. CDR3 length: 14 amino acids. V was trimmed by 0 bases and J by 2 bases, leaving 6 bases between them. Germline V gene data show CDR1 as KGHDR and CDR2 as SFDVKD. The CDR3 DNA is TGTGCCACCAGTGATTTGACAAGCAACTATGGCTACACCTTC. As protein: CATSDLTSNYGYTF.

This clonotype has just one count. This chain connects TRBV20-1 to TRBJ2-1; TRBD2 agrees at 11 bases. V was pared by 0 bases and J by 9 bases, with 19 bases of the junction left unmatched. Germline-derived CDR1 and CDR2 are DFQATT and SNEGSKA (reference sequence). This CDR3 region has 19 residues. The CDR3 region has the DNA TGCAGTGCTAGAGATCTCGGACTAGCGGGCTCCCCCACCTACCCTGAGCAGTTCTTC. Encoded protein: CSARDLGLAGSPTYPEQFF.

The sample holds many counts of this clonotype. The chain has TRBV20-1 and TRBJ2-3; 8 bases are shared with TRBD2. This CDR3 has 17 amino acids. After removal of 7 bases from V and 2 bases from J, the junction contained 17 bases not matched to a gene. Germline V lookup: CDR1 DFQATT, CDR2 SNEGSKA (reference sequence). The CDR3 nucleotides are TGCAGTGTTAGTGCATCGGGAACTAGCGGACACACAGATACGCAGTATTTT. Protein: CSVSASGTSGHTDTQYF.

The sample holds many counts of this clonotype. V and J are TRBV5-1 and TRBJ2-1; 14 nucleotides match TRBD2. The junction had 11 bases not matched to a gene; V was cut back by 2 bases and J by 10 bases. Germline V gives CDR1 SGHRS, CDR2 YFSETQ. The CDR3 has 17 residues. In DNA, the CDR3 is TGCGCCAGCAGCTTCTCCTTGACTAGCGGGAGGGCCGTGGAGCAGTTCTTC. Encoded protein: CASSFSLTSGRAVEQFF. Drawing the rest from reference TRBV5-1 and TRBJ2-1, the complete variable domain is KAGVTQTPRYLIKTRGQQVTLSCSPISGHRSVSWYQQTPGQGLQFLFEYFSETQRNKGNFPGRFSGRQFSNSRSEMNVSTLELGDSALYLCASSFSLTSGRAVEQFFGPGTRLTVL.

The sample holds many counts of this clonotype. The junction and the germline gene differ at one end; a read error may be behind it. In DNA, the CDR3 is TGTGCCAGCAGTCACTCCGGCACTAGCGGCGCCTACGAGCAGTACTTC. The encoded protein is CASSHSGTSGAYEQYF. This chain uses TRBV6-5 with TRBJ2-7; TRBD2 aligns across 8 bases. CDR3 length: 16 amino acids. Per germline, CDR1 MNHEY and CDR2 SVGAGI.

This rearrangement joins TRBV5-4 to TRBJ2-1, with 10 bases aligning to TRBD2. From germline, CDR1 is SGHNT and CDR2 YYREEE (reference sequence). V dropped 1 base and J dropped 9; count of bases not matched to a gene: 7. This CDR3 region has 15 residues. The CDR3 sequence is CASSLSLAGAVEQFF. CDR3 sequence (DNA): TGTGCCAGCAGCTTGAGCCTAGCGGGAGCCGTTGAGCAGTTCTTC.

The V gene is TRBV19, the J gene TRBJ1-4; no reliable D call. Trimming pared 11 bases from V and 0 bases from J, leaving 19 bases between. Germline V lookup: CDR1 LNHDA, CDR2 SQIVND (reference sequence). This CDR3 spans 16 amino acids. The CDR3 nucleotides are TGTGCCGGTCGCCCGCTCCACATTGCAACTAATGAAAAACTGTTTTTT. This encodes CAGRPLHIATNEKLFF.

This clonotype appeared many times. This sequence joins TRBV7-3 and TRBJ2-7, with TRBD2 matching over 13 bases. J was trimmed by 7 bases and V by 5 bases; bases with no gene match: 5. In germline, CDR1 is SGHTA, CDR2 FQGTGA. This CDR3 has 14 amino acids. CDR3 nucleotides: TGTGCCAGCAGCCGCGGACTAGCGGGAGAGGAGCAGTACTTC. Encoded protein: CASSRGLAGEEQYF.

Remarks on this clonotype: A much larger clone lies one base from this, so it may be a read error. The gene calls are TRBV12-3 or TRBV12-4 and TRBJ1-2, with D tentatively TRBD1 (5 bases). The CDR3 length is 14 residues. The germline V and J ends were trimmed by 4 bases and 4 bases, with 13 bases remaining between them. The CDR3 is CASSSDSRFYGYTF. The CDR3, as DNA: TGTGCCAGCAGTTCCGACAGCCGATTCTATGGCTACACCTTC.

Worth noting for this clonotype: The CDR3 does not close with the conserved phenylalanine or tryptophan, likely indicating a read error. The chain couples TRBV12-3 or TRBV12-4 to TRBJ2-1; TRBD2 matches 7 bases. After removal of 3 bases from V and 7 bases from J, the junction contained 9 bases not matched to a gene. The CDR3 spans 15 residues. The CDR3 sequence is CASSFGGRSLNEQFL. As DNA, the CDR3 is TGTGCCAGCAGTTTCGGCGGGAGAAGTCTGAATGAGCAGTTCCTC.

In this sample, this clonotype turned up a few times. CDR3 amino acids: CASSSTAGGAYEQYF. As DNA, the CDR3 is TGTGCCAGCAGTTCAACAGCGGGAGGGGCCTACGAGCAGTACTTC. The chain couples TRBV28 to TRBJ2-7, with 10 nucleotides matching TRBD2. Germline assignment: CDR1 MDHEN and CDR2 SYDVKM. The CDR3 length is 15 residues. The J segment lost 2 bases and the V segment lost 4 bases, leaving 5 bases of the junction unmatched.

This chain links TRBV7-2 with TRBJ2-5; TRBD1 agrees at 7 bases. V was pared by 4 bases and J by 9 bases, with 5 bases of the junction left unmatched. Germline CDR1 SGHTA, CDR2 FQGNSA. The CDR3 has 12 amino acids. The CDR3 region is CASSSSDRPQYF. CDR3 coding DNA: TGTGCCAGCAGCTCGTCGGACAGGCCCCAGTACTTC.

This clonotype was counted at least ten times. V is TRBV30 and J is TRBJ2-1, with 11 bases matching TRBD2. Germline V CDR1 and CDR2: GTSNPN, SVGIG (reference sequence). J lost 4 bases, V lost 0 bases, and 5 bases had no gene match. The CDR3 runs to 16 residues. Written as DNA, the CDR3 is TGTGCCTGGAGTGTACTGAGACTAGCGGGGTACAATGAGCAGTTCTTC. This sequence encodes CAWSVLRLAGYNEQFF.

This clonotype was found many times. The rearrangement uses TRBV12-3 or TRBV12-4 and TRBJ2-5; 9 bases map to TRBD1. This CDR3 contains 15 residues. V was pared by 10 bases and J by 5 bases, with 14 bases of the junction left unmatched. This CDR3 is CATSDPGQGRETQYF. In nucleotides, the CDR3 is TGTGCCACCTCCGACCCGGGACAGGGAAGGGAGACCCAGTACTTC.

Ten or more counts support this clonotype. V and J are TRBV7-6 and TRBJ2-3, with unresolved D. Germline CDR1 is SGHVS and CDR2 is FNYEAQ. Trimming cost V 2 bases and J 5 bases, with 8 bases left between them. The CDR3 has 13 residues. The CDR3 loop reads CASSLTSVDTQYF. CDR3 DNA sequence: TGTGCCAGCAGCTTAACGTCAGTAGATACGCAGTATTTT.

At least ten counts were recorded for this clonotype. The chain couples TRBV6-6 to TRBJ2-5; 10 bases match TRBD2. The length of the CDR3 is 16 residues. With 4 bases clipped from V and 2 bases from J, the junction kept 7 bases outside the gene matches. Germline V CDR1 and CDR2: MNHNY, SVGAGI (reference sequence). The CDR3 loop is CASSSSGSGGQETQYF. The CDR3 DNA follows: TGTGCCAGCAGTTCTAGCGGGAGTGGGGGTCAAGAGACCCAGTACTTC.

The CDR3 nucleotides are TGCAGCGTTGCGATGCGACAGGGGTCTGGCTACACCTTC. The encoded protein is CSVAMRQGSGYTF. The rearrangement joins TRBV29-1 to TRBJ1-2, with 8 nucleotides matching TRBD1. This CDR3 has 13 amino acids. Germline V CDR1 and CDR2: SQVTM, ANQGSEA. V lost 4 bases and J lost 7; bases outside the gene matches: 8.

Points on this clonotype: A read error may account for a junction end that differs from germline. This chain connects TRBV7-2 to TRBJ1-3, with 9 bases identical to TRBD1. The V gene's germline CDR1 is SGHTA and CDR2 FQGNSA. The CDR3 has 15 amino acids. CDR3 DNA sequence: TGTGCCAGCAGCTTCACAGGGGGCGCTGGAAACACCGTACATTTT. Encoded protein: CASSFTGGAGNTVHF.

Details on this clonotype: The junction differs from germline at one of its ends, possibly a read error. The chain joins TRBV5-4 to TRBJ2-2; a possible D gene is TRBD2 (5 bases). CDR1 SGHNT and CDR2 YYREEE come from the germline V gene (reference sequence). The CDR3 runs 17 residues. CDR3 sequence (DNA): TGTGCCAGCAGCTTAGGAGGACTGGTTGGGAACACCTGGGAGCTGTTTTTT. It is translated as CASSLGGLVGNTWELFF.

This clonotype has at least ten counts. The V and J genes are TRBV6-2 or TRBV6-3 and TRBJ2-7, with D perhaps TRBD1 or TRBD2 (6 bases each). Germline loops: CDR1 MNHEY, CDR2 SVGEGT. The ends were cut back, 0 bases at V and 2 bases at J, with 11 bases in the middle. The CDR3 spans 15 residues. Here the CDR3 reads CASSYSSGAPYEQYF. The CDR3 DNA reads TGTGCCAGCAGTTACTCTTCGGGGGCACCCTACGAGCAGTACTTC.

This clonotype has a count of ten or more. The junction shows a germline mismatch at one end, possibly a read error. This rearrangement joins TRBV7-2 to TRBJ2-2; 9 bases align to TRBD1. The germline V gene encodes CDR1 SGHTA and CDR2 FQGNSA. The CDR3 has 15 residues. The CDR3 region is CASTLGTGSTGELFF. The CDR3 DNA sequence: TGTGCCAGCACCTTAGGGACAGGGAGCACCGGGGAGCTGTTTTTT. Drawing the rest from reference TRBV7-2 and TRBJ2-2, the complete variable domain is GAGVSQSPSNKVTEKGKDVELRCDPISGHTALYWYRQSLGQGLEFLIYFQGNSAPDKSGLPSDRFSAERTGGSVSTLTIQRTQQEDSAVYLCASTLGTGSTGELFFGEGSRLTVL.